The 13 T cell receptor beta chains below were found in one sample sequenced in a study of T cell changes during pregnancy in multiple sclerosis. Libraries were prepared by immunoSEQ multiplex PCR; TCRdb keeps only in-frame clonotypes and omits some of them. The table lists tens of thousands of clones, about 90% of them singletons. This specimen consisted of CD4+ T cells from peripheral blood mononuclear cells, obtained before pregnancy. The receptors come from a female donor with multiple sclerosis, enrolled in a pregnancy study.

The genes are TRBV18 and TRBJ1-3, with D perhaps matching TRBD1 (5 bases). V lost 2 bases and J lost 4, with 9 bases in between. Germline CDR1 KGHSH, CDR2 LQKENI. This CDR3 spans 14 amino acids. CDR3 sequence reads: CASSPSQGGNTIYF. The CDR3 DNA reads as TGTGCCAGCTCACCATCGCAGGGAGGAAACACCATATATTTT.

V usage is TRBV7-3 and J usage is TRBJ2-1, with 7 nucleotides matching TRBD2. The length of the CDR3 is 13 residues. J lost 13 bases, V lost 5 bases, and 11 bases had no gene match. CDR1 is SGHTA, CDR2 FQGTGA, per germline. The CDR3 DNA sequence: TGTGCCAGCAGCCCAACGACTAGCTCCAACCAGTTCTTC. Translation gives CASSPTTSSNQFF. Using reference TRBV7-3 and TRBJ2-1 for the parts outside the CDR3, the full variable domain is GAGVSQTPSNKVTEKGKYVELRCDPISGHTALYWYRQSLGQGPEFLIYFQGTGAADDSGLPNDRFFAVRPEGSVSTLKIQRTERGDSAVYLCASSPTTSSNQFFGPGTRLTVL.

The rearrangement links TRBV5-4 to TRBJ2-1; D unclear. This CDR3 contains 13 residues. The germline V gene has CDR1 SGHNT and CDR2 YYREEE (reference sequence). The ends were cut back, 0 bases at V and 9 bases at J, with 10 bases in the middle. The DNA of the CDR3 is TGTGCCAGCAGCTTGGAGCAGGCCGGTGAGCAGTTCTTC. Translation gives CASSLEQAGEQFF. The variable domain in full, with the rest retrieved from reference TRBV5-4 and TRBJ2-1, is ETGVTQSPTHLIKTRGQQVTLRCSSQSGHNTVSWYQQALGQGPQFIFQYYREEENGRGNFPPRFSGLQFPNYSSELNVNALELDDSALYLCASSLEQAGEQFFGPGTRLTVL.

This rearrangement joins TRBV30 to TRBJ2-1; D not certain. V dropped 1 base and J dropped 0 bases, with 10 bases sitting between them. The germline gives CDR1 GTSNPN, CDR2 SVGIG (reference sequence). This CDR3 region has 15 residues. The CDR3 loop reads CAWSAWASSYNEQFF. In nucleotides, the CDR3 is TGTGCCTGGAGTGCGTGGGCCAGCTCCTACAATGAGCAGTTCTTC.

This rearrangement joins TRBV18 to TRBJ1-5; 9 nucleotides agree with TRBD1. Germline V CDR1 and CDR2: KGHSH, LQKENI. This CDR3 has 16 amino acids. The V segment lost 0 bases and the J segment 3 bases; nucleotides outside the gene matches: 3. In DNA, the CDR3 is TGTGCCAGCTCACCACCGGGACAGGGACCCAATCAGCCCCAGCATTTT. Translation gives CASSPPGQGPNQPQHF.

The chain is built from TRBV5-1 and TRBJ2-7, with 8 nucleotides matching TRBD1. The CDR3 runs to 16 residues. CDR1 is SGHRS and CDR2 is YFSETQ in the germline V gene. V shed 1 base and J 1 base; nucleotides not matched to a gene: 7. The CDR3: CASSLNEDRASYEQYF. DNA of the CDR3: TGCGCCAGCAGCTTGAATGAGGACAGGGCTTCCTACGAGCAGTACTTC.

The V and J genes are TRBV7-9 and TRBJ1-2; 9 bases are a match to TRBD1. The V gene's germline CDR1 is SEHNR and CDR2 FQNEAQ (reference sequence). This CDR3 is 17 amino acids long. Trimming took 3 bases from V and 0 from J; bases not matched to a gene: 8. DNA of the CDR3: TGTGCCAGCAGCTTCTCCCGGGACAGGGCGCCTAACTATGGCTACACCTTC. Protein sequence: CASSFSRDRAPNYGYTF.

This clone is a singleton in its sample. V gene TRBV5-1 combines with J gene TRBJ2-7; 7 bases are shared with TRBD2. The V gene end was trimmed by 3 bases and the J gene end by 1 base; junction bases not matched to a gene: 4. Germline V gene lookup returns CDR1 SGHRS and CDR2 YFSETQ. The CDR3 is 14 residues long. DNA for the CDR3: TGCGCCAGCAGCTCCACGGGAGGTTCCTACGAGCAGTACTTC. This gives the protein CASSSTGGSYEQYF.

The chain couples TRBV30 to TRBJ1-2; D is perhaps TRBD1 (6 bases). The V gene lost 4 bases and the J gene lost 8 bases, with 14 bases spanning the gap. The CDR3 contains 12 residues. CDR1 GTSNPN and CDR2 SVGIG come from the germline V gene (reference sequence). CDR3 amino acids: CAWNWDKKGYTF. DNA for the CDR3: TGTGCCTGGAACTGGGACAAAAAAGGCTACACCTTC. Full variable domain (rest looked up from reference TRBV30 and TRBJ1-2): SQTIHQWPATLVQPVGSPLSLECTVEGTSNPNLYWYRQAAGRGLQLLFYSVGIGQISSEVPQNLSASRPQDRQFILSSKKLLLSDSGFYLCAWNWDKKGYTFGSGTRLTVV.

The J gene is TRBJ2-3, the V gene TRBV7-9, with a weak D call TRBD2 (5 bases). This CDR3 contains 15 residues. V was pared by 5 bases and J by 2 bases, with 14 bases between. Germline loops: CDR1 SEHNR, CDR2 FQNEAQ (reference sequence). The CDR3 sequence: CASSPYEGFTDTQYF. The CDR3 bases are TGTGCCAGCAGCCCCTACGAGGGTTTCACAGATACGCAGTATTTT.

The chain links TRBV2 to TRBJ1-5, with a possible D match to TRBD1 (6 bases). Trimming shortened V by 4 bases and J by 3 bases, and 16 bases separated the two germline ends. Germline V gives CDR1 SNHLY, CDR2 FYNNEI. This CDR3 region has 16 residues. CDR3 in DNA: TGTGCCAGCAGTGTTTTAAAGGGGGAAGTCAATCAGCCCCAGCATTTT. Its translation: CASSVLKGEVNQPQHF.

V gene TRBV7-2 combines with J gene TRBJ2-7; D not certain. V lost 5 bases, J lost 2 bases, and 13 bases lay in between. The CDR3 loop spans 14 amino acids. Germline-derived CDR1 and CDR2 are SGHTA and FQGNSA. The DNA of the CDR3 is TGTGCCAGCAGCAAAGCCCAATACCCCTACGAGCAGTACTTC. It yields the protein CASSKAQYPYEQYF.

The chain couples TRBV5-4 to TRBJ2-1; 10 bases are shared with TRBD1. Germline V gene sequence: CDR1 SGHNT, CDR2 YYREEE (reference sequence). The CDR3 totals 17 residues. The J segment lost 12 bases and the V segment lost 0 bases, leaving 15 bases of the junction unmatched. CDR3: CASSLAGGVDRGQGQFF. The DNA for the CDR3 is TGTGCCAGCAGCTTGGCAGGGGGGGTTGACAGGGGGCAGGGGCAGTTCTTC.